This T cell receptor beta chain was recorded in a study of T cell responses to AZD1222 COVID-19 vaccine. CDR3 size: 14 residues. With 4 bases removed from V and 8 bases from J, the gap between germline ends came to 14 bases. Germline V gene data show CDR1 as LGHNA and CDR2 as YNFKEQ. Assay used: immunoSEQ multiplex PCR; TCRdb lists only in-frame clones, some missing. The sample has 200,000 to 250,000 clones, 90% to 95% seen once. The receptor comes from an adult in good health. The V gene is TRBV4-2, the J gene TRBJ1-4; possible D gene TRBD1, 5 bases. The sample in question was peripheral blood, obtained on day 0 of MenACWY control vaccination. The CDR3 spells CASSLRDRGEKLFF. In DNA, the CDR3 is TGTGCCAGCAGCCTCCGGGACCGGGGGGAAAAACTGTTTTTT.